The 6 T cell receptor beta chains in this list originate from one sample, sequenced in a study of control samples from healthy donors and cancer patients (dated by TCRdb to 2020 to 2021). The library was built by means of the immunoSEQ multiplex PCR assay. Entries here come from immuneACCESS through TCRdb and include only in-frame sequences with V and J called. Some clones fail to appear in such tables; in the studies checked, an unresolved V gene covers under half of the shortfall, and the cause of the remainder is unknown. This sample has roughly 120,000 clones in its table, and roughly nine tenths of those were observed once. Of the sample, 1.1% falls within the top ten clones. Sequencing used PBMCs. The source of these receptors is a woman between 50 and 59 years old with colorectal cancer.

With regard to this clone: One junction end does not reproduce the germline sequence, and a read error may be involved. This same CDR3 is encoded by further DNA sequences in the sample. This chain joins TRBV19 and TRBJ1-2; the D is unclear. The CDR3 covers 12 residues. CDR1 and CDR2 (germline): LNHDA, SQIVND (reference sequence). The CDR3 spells CASSIAGSGYTF. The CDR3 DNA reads TGTGCCAGCAGTATAGCAGGAAGCGGCTACACCTTC.

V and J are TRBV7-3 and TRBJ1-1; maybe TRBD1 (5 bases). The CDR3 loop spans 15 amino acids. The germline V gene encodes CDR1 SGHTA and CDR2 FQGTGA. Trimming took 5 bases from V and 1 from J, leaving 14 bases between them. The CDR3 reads CASSAPGKGNTEAFF. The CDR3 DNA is TGTGCCAGCAGCGCACCAGGGAAAGGGAACACTGAAGCTTTCTTT.

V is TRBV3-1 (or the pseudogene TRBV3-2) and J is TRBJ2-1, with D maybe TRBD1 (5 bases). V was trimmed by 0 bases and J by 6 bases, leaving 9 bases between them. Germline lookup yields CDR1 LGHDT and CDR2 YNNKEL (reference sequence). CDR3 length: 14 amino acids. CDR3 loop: CASSQEIGANEQFF. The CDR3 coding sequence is TGTGCCAGCAGCCAAGAAATAGGGGCCAATGAGCAGTTCTTC.

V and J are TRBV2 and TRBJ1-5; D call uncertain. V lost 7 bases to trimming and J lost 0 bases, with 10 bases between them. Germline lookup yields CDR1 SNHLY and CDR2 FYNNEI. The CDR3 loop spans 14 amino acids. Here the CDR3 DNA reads TGTGCCAGCATTGGAACCCTTAGCAATCAGCCCCAGCATTTT. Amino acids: CASIGTLSNQPQHF.

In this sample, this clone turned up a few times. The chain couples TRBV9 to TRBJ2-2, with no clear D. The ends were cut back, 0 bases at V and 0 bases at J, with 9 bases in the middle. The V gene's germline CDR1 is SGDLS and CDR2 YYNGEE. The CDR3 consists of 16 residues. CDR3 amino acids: CASSVERTANTGELFF. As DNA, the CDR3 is TGTGCCAGCAGCGTAGAGAGAACGGCGAACACCGGGGAGCTGTTTTTT. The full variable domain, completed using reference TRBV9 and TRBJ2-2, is DSGVTQTPKHLITATGQRVTLRCSPRSGDLSVYWYQQSLDQGLQFLIQYYNGEERAKGNILERFSAQQFPDLHSELNLSSLELGDSALYFCASSVERTANTGELFFGEGSRLTVL.

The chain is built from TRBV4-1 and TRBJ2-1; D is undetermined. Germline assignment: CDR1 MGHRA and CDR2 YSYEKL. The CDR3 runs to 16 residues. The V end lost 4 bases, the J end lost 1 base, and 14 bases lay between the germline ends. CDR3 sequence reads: CASSPQRPGSYNEQFF. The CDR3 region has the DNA TGCGCCAGCAGCCCCCAGAGGCCTGGTTCCTACAATGAGCAGTTCTTC.